The subject of this entry is one T cell receptor (beta chain). Enrolled through a virtual design, the participants were between roughly 18 and 90 years of age and came from 24 US areas. Two consecutive negative NP/OP PCR tests, clearance, or resolved symptoms defined Cohort 3 recovery. These data originate in a study of blood T cell repertoires in COVID-19. Study-wide background: Nucleic acid was either cDNA or gDNA, and it came from T cells, B-cell-depleted T cells, or PBMCs.

The germline gives CDR1 SQVTM, CDR2 ANQGSEA. V was trimmed by 3 bases and J by 10 bases, leaving 8 bases between them. The CDR3 runs to 10 residues. Original methodology: Researchers report that nucleated cell counts were estimated from reference gene primer amplification. Sequenced by immunoSEQ multiplex PCR; TCRdb stores in-frame clones only, minus some. Clone size and V and J calls were adopted from that table, with D and trimming inferred from the DNA. The profile covers approximately 400,000 clones, with less than 90% appearing a single time and roughly 5.1% taken by the ten largest. This receptor was taken from a woman in her 50s who had recovered from COVID-19. This chain uses TRBV29-1 with TRBJ2-3; D not certain. Sequencing input: PBMCs or T cells enriched from blood (not recorded which). The DNA for the CDR3 is TGCAGCGTTGATACCGGGTCGCAGTATTTT. Translated, it gives CSVDTGSQYF.